This TCR beta chain derives from a study of cytomegalovirus exposure and HLA in healthy donors. Findings of the study overall: The study carried out a later analysis of TCR beta sequences. It associated 16,951 of them with specific HLA alleles at a false discovery rate of 0.05.

Primers included in the PCR were 60 Vbeta and 13 Jbeta primers. Clones were sequenced by immunoSEQ multiplex PCR, and TCRdb holds only the in-frame ones, with some missing. The sample consists of about 100,000 clones, 65% to 85% of them appearing once. With respect to this clone: Its specificity is unknown.

The germline V gene encodes CDR1 SGHTA and CDR2 FQGTGA. The CDR3 loop spans 13 amino acids. Trimming left V 5 bases short and J 2 bases short, with 9 bases between. The sequence was collected from a woman aged 40 to 50 in good health and CMV-seronegative. The V and J genes are TRBV7-3 and TRBJ1-2; no clear D gene. Sample: PBMCs. The CDR3 sequence: CASSQRSNYGYTF. The CDR3 coding sequence is TGTGCCAGCAGCCAACGGTCGAACTATGGCTACACCTTC. The entire variable domain, with the rest obtained from reference TRBV7-3 and TRBJ1-2, is as follows: GAGVSQTPSNKVTEKGKYVELRCDPISGHTALYWYRQSLGQGPEFLIYFQGTGAADDSGLPNDRFFAVRPEGSVSTLKIQRTERGDSAVYLCASSQRSNYGYTFGSGTRLTVV.